This TCR beta chain was recovered during a study of blood T cells in healthy people across ages. Study context: About one barcoded beta molecule per two T cells was the capture yield of template switching. Study findings and constraints: As age increased, TCR beta diversity per million T cells fell in a roughly linear fashion.

Notes on this clonotype: Its cognate antigen is unknown.

A second roughly 6 to 11 cycle PCR used barcoded and J-beta primers. TCRdb processed the 5' RACE reads anew with MiXCR; each CDR3 protein has one entry. The sample carries about a million distinct CDR3 sequences, just over 50% recorded once. The CDR3 extends over 14 amino acids. V gave up 5 bases and J gave up 7 bases, with 15 bases separating them. From germline, CDR1 is SGHTA and CDR2 FQGNSA. The sequenced sample was blood. The chain employs TRBV7-2 and TRBJ2-1, with D unclear. The sequence was obtained from a woman aged 55-70 years in good health. CDR3 DNA: TGTGCCAGCAGCCGGACGACGGGTCCGAATGAGCAGTTCTTC. The encoded protein is CASSRTTGPNEQFF.